Below are 8 T cell receptor beta chains sequenced from a single sample in a study of OX40 agonist ivuxolimab in advanced cancers. Method: immunoSEQ multiplex PCR; TCRdb's copy keeps in-frame clones and lacks some. The sample has 82,000 or so clones, more than 90% seen once. The material was CD4+ or CD8+ T cells sorted from blood, obtained in a trial of the OX40 agonist ivuxolimab. These receptors all stem from an adult with an advanced solid tumor such as melanoma, head and neck, liver or kidney cancer.

V gene TRBV6-5 combines with J gene TRBJ2-7; D perhaps matches TRBD1 (6 bases). From germline, CDR1 is MNHEY and CDR2 SVGAGI. V gave up 4 bases and J gave up 1 base, with 14 bases separating them. The CDR3 is made up of 15 amino acids. The CDR3 DNA sequence: TGTGCCAGCAGTTCGTCGACAGGTTCATCCTACGAGCAGTACTTC. It codes for CASSSSTGSSYEQYF.

V and J are TRBV7-6 and TRBJ2-3, with TRBD2 matching 9 bases. Germline CDR1 SGHVS, CDR2 FNYEAQ. The CDR3 extends over 16 amino acids. The V and J ends lost 5 bases and 3 bases, in that order; junction bases with no gene match: 9. CDR3 loop: CASSSLAGVGTDTQYF. The CDR3 coding sequence is TGTGCCAGCAGCAGTTTAGCGGGAGTGGGAACAGATACGCAGTATTTT. The full variable domain, its missing parts supplied by reference TRBV7-6 and TRBJ2-3, is GAGVSQSPRYKVTKRGQDVALRCDPISGHVSLYWYRQALGQGPEFLTYFNYEAQQDKSGLPNDRFSAERPEGSISTLTIQRTEQRDSAMYRCASSSLAGVGTDTQYFGPGTRLTVL.

V is TRBV10-1 and J is TRBJ2-5; D remains unclear. The germline V gene has CDR1 WNHNN and CDR2 SYGVQD (reference sequence). This CDR3 has 13 amino acids. V shed 4 bases and J shed 2 bases, with 8 bases lying between them. The DNA of the CDR3 is TGCGCCAGCAGTGTGAGTTTGCAAGAGACCCAGTACTTC. Translating gives CASSVSLQETQYF.

The chain carries TRBV18 and TRBJ1-4; D is possibly TRBD1 (6 bases). V dropped 4 bases and J dropped 7 bases, with 10 bases sitting between them. Germline CDR1 and CDR2: KGHSH and LQKENI. This CDR3 is built from 13 residues. As DNA, the CDR3 is TGTGCCAGCTCACTCCAGGGGAGTGAAAAACTGTTTTTT. As protein: CASSLQGSEKLFF.

CDR3 nucleotides: TGTGCCTGGAGACAAGCGGGAGGGGCCAACGTCCTGACTTTC. This sequence encodes CAWRQAGGANVLTF. This chain connects TRBV30 to TRBJ2-6; TRBD2 agrees at 7 bases. Germline-derived CDR1 and CDR2 are GTSNPN and SVGIG (reference sequence). The CDR3 covers 14 residues. Losses at the gene ends were 3 bases for V and 4 bases for J; bases not matched to a gene: 3.

This chain uses TRBV7-9 with TRBJ2-7; 7 bases are shared with TRBD1. The CDR3 loop spans 14 amino acids. V trimming: 5 bases; J trimming: 6 bases; junction bases outside the gene matches: 10. The germline V gene has CDR1 SEHNR and CDR2 FQNEAQ (reference sequence). This CDR3 is CASSQLTGIGEQYF. The DNA of the CDR3 is TGTGCCAGCAGCCAGCTGACAGGGATTGGCGAGCAGTACTTC. Combining the CDR3 with reference TRBV7-9 and TRBJ2-7 gives the whole variable domain DTGVSQNPRHKITKRGQNVTFRCDPISEHNRLYWYRQTLGQGPEFLTYFQNEAQLEKSRLLSDRFSAERPKGSFSTLEIQRTEQGDSAMYLCASSQLTGIGEQYFGPGTRLTVT.

The chain carries TRBV5-1 and TRBJ2-3; D not certain. The CDR3 sequence is 18 residues long. Trimming took 4 bases from V and 0 from J, leaving 21 bases between them. Germline assignment: CDR1 SGHRS and CDR2 YFSETQ. The CDR3 reads CASSRTGLVALSTDTQYF. CDR3 nucleotide sequence: TGCGCCAGCAGCCGAACCGGTTTGGTGGCCCTTAGCACAGATACGCAGTATTTT.

The chain recombines TRBV6-5 with TRBJ1-1; 8 nucleotides agree with TRBD1. The CDR3 has 16 amino acids. With V trimmed by 2 bases and J by 1 base, 6 bases remained unmatched. Germline CDR1 is MNHEY and CDR2 is SVGAGI. CDR3: CASSYLIDRGNTEAFF. DNA of the CDR3: TGTGCCAGCAGTTACCTCATCGACAGGGGGAACACTGAAGCTTTCTTT.